Listed here are 19 T cell receptor beta chains from one sample, sequenced in a study of T cells in Graves' hyperthyroidism and ophthalmopathy. What was amplified from RNA transcripts were TCR beta CDR3 regions. Carried out on the TCR CDR3, a first-round RT-PCR used the HTBI primer set. In TCRdb, the multiplex PCR reads were re-called with MiXCR into one record per CDR3 protein. The data show 490,000 or so distinct CDR3 sequences, under 25% seen once. Sequencing was done on a sample of blood. These receptors were obtained from a woman aged 70-85 years with Graves' ophthalmopathy.

In DNA, the CDR3 is TGTGCCACTAAGGGGGTGATGAACACTGAAGCTTTCTTT. Its translation is CATKGVMNTEAFF. The chain employs TRBV19 and TRBJ1-1; D is possibly TRBD1 (6 bases). V was clipped by 10 bases and J by 0 bases, with 12 bases between them. The CDR3 is 13 amino acids. Germline CDR1 and CDR2: LNHDA and SQIVND (reference sequence).

Only one count was recorded for this clonotype. This chain uses TRBV19 with TRBJ1-2; TRBD1 matches 9 bases. CDR1 and CDR2 from the germline V gene are LNHDA and SQIVND (reference sequence). V lost 3 bases, J lost 6 bases, and 5 bases stayed unmatched. This CDR3 contains 14 residues. CDR3 protein: CASSIPQGADGYTF. The DNA of the CDR3 is TGTGCCAGTAGTATTCCACAGGGGGCGGATGGCTACACCTTC.

The chain combines TRBV20-1 with TRBJ2-1, with 10 bases that match TRBD2. Germline lookup yields CDR1 DFQATT and CDR2 SNEGSKA (reference sequence). J lost 4 bases, V lost 0 bases, and 9 bases had no gene match. This CDR3 is 17 amino acids long. CDR3 DNA: TGCAGTGCTAGAGATCGCAGCGGGAGGGCCGGATACAATGAGCAGTTCTTC. This sequence encodes CSARDRSGRAGYNEQFF.

The sample holds a few counts of this clonotype. V is TRBV7-6 and J is TRBJ2-7; tentative D call: TRBD1 (6 bases). This CDR3 comprises 15 residues. Between the trimmed V and J ends, which lost 3 bases and 1 base, there was a span of 13 bases. Germline lookup yields CDR1 SGHVS and CDR2 FNYEAQ. The CDR3 is CASSFSPGHSYEQYF. The DNA of the CDR3 is TGTGCCAGCAGCTTCTCCCCGGGACATTCCTACGAGCAGTACTTC.

This clonotype was seen only a few times. This rearrangement joins TRBV2 to TRBJ2-1; TRBD1 might be the D (7 bases). The CDR3 sequence is 15 residues long. Deletions cut 2 bases from V and 5 bases from J, with 13 bases between. Germline CDR1 SNHLY, CDR2 FYNNEI. The CDR3 DNA reads TGTGCCAGCAGTGAACAGGCAGGGGGGAACAATGAGCAGTTCTTC. Protein: CASSEQAGGNNEQFF.

This clonotype was seen a few times. The chain is built from TRBV29-1 and TRBJ2-7, with D possibly TRBD1 on 6 matching bases. In germline, CDR1 is SQVTM, CDR2 ANQGSEA. The CDR3 runs to 12 residues. V was clipped by 4 bases and J by 3 bases, with 10 bases between them. The DNA of the CDR3 is TGCAGCGTTGGTAAGGACAGCTACGAGCAGTACTTC. Protein product: CSVGKDSYEQYF.

This clonotype is medium-sized in the sample. The chain has TRBV12-3 or TRBV12-4 and TRBJ2-5; TRBD2 might be the D (5 bases). The CDR3 contains 13 residues. The germline V and J ends were trimmed by 5 bases and 4 bases, with 11 bases remaining between them. CDR3 in amino acids: CASSPGTAETQYF. CDR3 sequence (DNA): TGTGCCAGCAGTCCGGGAACTGCAGAGACCCAGTACTTC.

The rearrangement links TRBV10-1 to TRBJ2-2; the D gene is possibly TRBD2 (6 bases). CDR1 and CDR2 (germline): WNHNN, SYGVQD (reference sequence). V dropped 8 bases and J dropped 7 bases, with 29 bases sitting between them. This CDR3 contains 18 residues. The CDR3 protein is CASHHLRRGGRYGGELFF. The CDR3 region has the DNA TGCGCCAGCCACCACCTCCGCCGGGGAGGTCGGTATGGCGGGGAGCTGTTTTTT.

At least ten counts were recorded for this clonotype. This chain connects TRBV28 to TRBJ2-4; 7 positions agree with TRBD2. Germline values: CDR1 MDHEN, CDR2 SYDVKM. With 5 bases clipped from V and 2 bases from J, the junction kept 15 bases outside the gene matches. The CDR3 is 18 residues long. Written as DNA, the CDR3 is TGTGCCAGCAGTCCAACCCCCGGGACGGGGGGATCCAAAAACATTCAGTACTTC. Translation: CASSPTPGTGGSKNIQYF.

This clonotype appeared a few times. This chain joins TRBV30 and TRBJ2-2, with 8 bases matching TRBD2. CDR3 length: 14 residues. The V segment lost 4 bases and the J segment 4 bases; nucleotides outside the gene matches: 5. Germline CDR1 is GTSNPN and CDR2 is SVGIG (reference sequence). The CDR3 nucleotides read TGTGCCTGGACTGCCGGGAGGGCCACCGGGGAGCTGTTTTTT. Translation gives CAWTAGRATGELFF.

The chain couples TRBV7-9 to TRBJ2-7, with 7 bases aligning to TRBD2. The CDR3 is 15 residues long. Germline V gene sequence: CDR1 SEHNR, CDR2 FQNEAQ (reference sequence). Unmatched junction bases numbered 13, after V lost 5 bases and J lost 6 bases. The DNA for the CDR3 is TGTGCCAGCAGCCCGCGACTAGCTTCATACGCCGAGCAGTACTTC. It specifies CASSPRLASYAEQYF.

V is TRBV6-2 or TRBV6-3 and J is TRBJ2-2, with 12 nucleotides matching TRBD2. The CDR3 totals 15 residues. After removal of 6 bases from V and 6 bases from J, the junction contained 5 bases not matched to a gene. Germline CDR1 is MNHEY and CDR2 is SVGEGT. The CDR3 loop is CASRASGRASGELFF. The CDR3, as DNA: TGTGCCAGCAGAGCTAGCGGGAGGGCTTCCGGGGAGCTGTTTTTT.

The genes are TRBV19 and TRBJ2-1, with 9 bases aligning to TRBD1. In germline, CDR1 is LNHDA, CDR2 SQIVND (reference sequence). V gave up 5 bases and J gave up 6 bases; unmatched junction bases: 11. The CDR3 extends over 16 amino acids. Written as DNA, the CDR3 is TGTGCCAGTAGTTCCCTAACCGGGACAGGGTCCAATGAGCAGTTCTTC. Its translation is CASSSLTGTGSNEQFF.

The chain couples TRBV29-1 to TRBJ1-2; 8 bases are shared with TRBD1. With V trimmed by 5 bases and J by 2 bases, 4 bases remained unmatched. Germline V gene sequence: CDR1 SQVTM, CDR2 ANQGSEA. The CDR3 sequence is 13 residues long. CDR3 sequence: CSVTRGLNYGYTF. The CDR3 bases are TGCAGCGTTACCAGGGGGCTGAACTATGGCTACACCTTC.

This clonotype came up a few times. This chain connects TRBV12-3 or TRBV12-4 to TRBJ2-5; weak D call: TRBD2 (6 bases). V was pared by 3 bases and J by 1 base, with 9 bases between. This CDR3 contains 14 residues. Written as DNA, the CDR3 is TGTGCCAGCAGTTTCGGGGGAGGCCAAGAGACCCAGTACTTC. It encodes CASSFGGGQETQYF.

Only a few counts were recorded for this clonotype. This chain uses TRBV5-1 with TRBJ1-2; D may be TRBD1 (5 bases). Germline V gene sequence: CDR1 SGHRS, CDR2 YFSETQ. Trimming pared 0 bases from V and 6 bases from J, leaving 9 bases between. The CDR3 is 13 amino acids. The CDR3 bases are TGCGCCAGCAGCTTGGGGGGGACTGATGGCTACACCTTC. Translated: CASSLGGTDGYTF. The full variable domain, with the rest looked up from reference TRBV5-1 and TRBJ1-2, is KAGVTQTPRYLIKTRGQQVTLSCSPISGHRSVSWYQQTPGQGLQFLFEYFSETQRNKGNFPGRFSGRQFSNSRSEMNVSTLELGDSALYLCASSLGGTDGYTFGSGTRLTVV.

This clonotype was counted only a few times. The chain uses TRBV19 and TRBJ1-5, with TRBD1 as a possible D gene (6 bases). V was cut by 4 bases and J by 1 base, with 17 bases left in between. This CDR3 is 17 amino acids long. Germline V gene sequence: CDR1 LNHDA, CDR2 SQIVND (reference sequence). This CDR3 reads CASSRPKGHKSNQPQHF. The CDR3 coding sequence is TGTGCCAGTAGTAGACCCAAGGGACACAAGAGCAATCAGCCCCAGCATTTT.

This clonotype occurred a few times. Just one base apart from a much larger clone, this may be a read error. The V call is TRBV20-1, the J call TRBJ1-1; D possibly corresponds to TRBD1 (5 bases). Germline CDR1 is DFQATT and CDR2 is SNEGSKA (reference sequence). The CDR3 length is 11 residues. DNA of the CDR3: TGCAGGGTCGTACAGGAAACTGAAGCTTTCTTT. This translates into CRVVQETEAFF.

The V and J genes are TRBV19 and TRBJ2-7, with a possible D match to TRBD1 (6 bases). Germline assignment: CDR1 LNHDA and CDR2 SQIVND (reference sequence). Trimming removed 7 bases at V and 5 bases at J, with 15 bases between. The CDR3 runs 13 residues. The CDR3 loop reads CASKGDTSHEQYF. In nucleotides, the CDR3 is TGTGCCAGTAAAGGGGACACCTCTCACGAGCAGTACTTC.